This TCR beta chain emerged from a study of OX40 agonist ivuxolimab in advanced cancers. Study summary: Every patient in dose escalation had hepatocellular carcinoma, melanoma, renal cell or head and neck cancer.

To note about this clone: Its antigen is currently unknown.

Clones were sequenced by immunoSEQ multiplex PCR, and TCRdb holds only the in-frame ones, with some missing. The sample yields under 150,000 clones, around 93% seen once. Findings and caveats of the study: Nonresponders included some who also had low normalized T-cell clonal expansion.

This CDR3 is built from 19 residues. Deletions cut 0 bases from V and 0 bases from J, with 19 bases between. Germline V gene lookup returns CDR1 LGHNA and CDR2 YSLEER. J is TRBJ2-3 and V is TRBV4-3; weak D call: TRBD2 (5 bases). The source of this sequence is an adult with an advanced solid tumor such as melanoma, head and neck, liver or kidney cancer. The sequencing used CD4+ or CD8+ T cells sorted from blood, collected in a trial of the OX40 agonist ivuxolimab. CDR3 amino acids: CASSQDRVTGTVSTDTQYF. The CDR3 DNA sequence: TGCGCCAGCAGCCAAGATAGGGTTACGGGAACAGTCAGCACAGATACGCAGTATTTT.